This T cell receptor beta chain was identified in a study of T cell responses to AZD1222 COVID-19 vaccine. Study findings and constraints: It was only a handful of AZD1222 recipients who were seropositive at baseline. The study found vaccine-associated CD4 TCRs spanning spike, dominant at 160-218 and 743-854.

Method: immunoSEQ multiplex PCR; TCRdb's copy keeps in-frame clones and lacks some. The repertoire includes 120,000 to 150,000 clones, approximately 90% of them detected once, and approximately 4.5% sits in the top ten. The CDR3 totals 13 residues. Trimming removed 0 bases at V and 3 bases at J, with 6 bases between. Germline CDR1 reads WNHNN; CDR2 reads SYGVQD (reference sequence). Note on this clone: Its antigen is unknown.

The sequencing here drew on peripheral blood, taken on day 0 of AZD1222 vaccination. The source of this sequence is an adult in good health. The chain employs TRBV10-1 and TRBJ2-7; D is unclear. Here the CDR3 reads CASSESRHYEQYF. The CDR3 DNA reads TGCGCCAGCAGTGAGTCGCGGCACTACGAGCAGTACTTC.